Below are 23 T cell receptor beta chains sequenced from a single sample in a study of T cell responses to AZD1222 COVID-19 vaccine. Using immunoSEQ multiplex PCR, the repertoire was profiled, and TCRdb retains in-frame clones only, with some absent. Among some 97,000 clones listed, around 90% were seen once. Sample: peripheral blood, taken on day 0 of AZD1222 vaccination. These receptors were taken from an adult in good health.

The CDR3 coding sequence is TGCGCCAGCAGCCAAGCGTTCGACGCGGTAGCTAACTATGGCTACACCTTC. Translated, it gives CASSQAFDAVANYGYTF. The chain has TRBV4-3 and TRBJ1-2; D gene unclear. Germline V gives CDR1 LGHNA, CDR2 YSLEER. This CDR3 is built from 17 residues. V lost 1 base and J lost 0, with 15 bases in between.

The V gene is TRBV30, the J gene TRBJ2-5; possible D gene TRBD1, 6 bases. The CDR3 is 14 amino acids. The V end was cut by 4 bases, the J end by 8 bases, with 20 bases between. The germline V gene encodes CDR1 GTSNPN and CDR2 SVGIG (reference sequence). The CDR3 nucleotides are TGTGCCTGGAATGTGGGGGCCGGAGTGGGTACCCAGTACTTC. It specifies CAWNVGAGVGTQYF.

The chain combines TRBV28 with TRBJ1-6; 7 bases are a match to TRBD1. CDR3 length: 13 amino acids. Losses at the gene ends were 8 bases for V and 8 bases for J; bases not matched to a gene: 6. CDR1 and CDR2 (germline): MDHEN, SYDVKM. The CDR3 DNA follows: TGTGCCAGCGTAAGGCAGGGGGATTCACCCCTCCACTTT. Amino acid sequence: CASVRQGDSPLHF.

This chain uses TRBV24-1 with TRBJ2-7; D might be TRBD1 (5 bases). The V gene lost 0 bases and the J gene lost 5 bases, with 7 bases spanning the gap. Germline CDR1 KGHDR, CDR2 SFDVKD. The length of the CDR3 is 13 residues. The CDR3 nucleotides read TGTGCCACCAGTGATTTGGTAGGGGACGAGCAGTACTTC. Translated: CATSDLVGDEQYF.

The chain combines TRBV5-1 with TRBJ2-5, with D perhaps assigned TRBD1 or TRBD2 (5 bases each). V dropped 0 bases and J dropped 2 bases, with 5 bases sitting between them. This CDR3 is 13 amino acids long. Germline V gene data show CDR1 as SGHRS and CDR2 as YFSETQ. The CDR3 loop is CASSLGGQETQYF. The CDR3, as DNA: TGCGCCAGCAGCTTGGGGGGGCAAGAGACCCAGTACTTC.

The gene calls are TRBV30 and TRBJ2-6; D might be TRBD1 or TRBD2, each matching 6 bases. The CDR3 loop spans 16 amino acids. The V gene lost 1 base and the J gene lost 0 bases, with 10 bases spanning the gap. Looked up from germline, CDR1 is GTSNPN and CDR2 is SVGIG (reference sequence). The CDR3 spells CAWSGGASSGANVLTF. CDR3 nucleotides: TGTGCCTGGAGTGGGGGGGCATCCTCTGGGGCCAACGTCCTGACTTTC.

The chain combines TRBV5-5 with TRBJ2-7; D is undetermined. The germline gives CDR1 SGHKS, CDR2 YYEKEE (reference sequence). V was shortened by 1 base and J by 5 bases, with 22 bases between the two germline ends. The CDR3 covers 17 residues. The CDR3 DNA follows: TGTGCCAGCAGCTTGCAAAGGGCAGGAAGCCTCCGGAACGAGCAGTACTTC. Amino acid sequence: CASSLQRAGSLRNEQYF.

The chain is built from TRBV27 and TRBJ2-5; tentative D call: TRBD1 (6 bases). Trimming stripped 4 bases from V and 4 bases from J, with 22 bases between. Germline V gene data show CDR1 as MNHEY and CDR2 as SMNVEV (reference sequence). The CDR3 contains 17 residues. CDR3 sequence: CASSYSPPDSGGETQYF. CDR3 DNA sequence: TGTGCCAGCAGTTACTCCCCCCCGGACAGCGGCGGAGAGACCCAGTACTTC.

CDR3: CASSSVGVEGISNQPQHF. In DNA form, the CDR3 reads TGTGCCAGCAGTTCGGTGGGGGTGGAGGGGATTAGCAATCAGCCCCAGCATTTT. The chain combines TRBV27 with TRBJ1-5, with a possible D match to TRBD1 (5 bases). Germline CDR1 is MNHEY and CDR2 is SMNVEV (reference sequence). The germline V and J ends were trimmed by 4 bases and 0 bases, with 19 bases remaining between them. CDR3 length: 18 residues.

This clone was counted once. This sequence joins TRBV6-5 and TRBJ2-2; 7 bases align to TRBD1. Losses at the gene ends were 0 bases for V and 3 bases for J; bases not matched to a gene: 4. The CDR3 extends over 16 amino acids. Per germline, CDR1 MNHEY and CDR2 SVGAGI. The CDR3 bases are TGTGCCAGCAGTTACTCACAGGGGCCCCACACCGGGGAGCTGTTTTTT. Protein product: CASSYSQGPHTGELFF.

The rearrangement links TRBV5-1 to TRBJ1-5, with 9 positions matching TRBD1. The CDR3 consists of 15 residues. Germline-derived CDR1 and CDR2 are SGHRS and YFSETQ. The trim removed 2 bases at V and 3 bases at J, leaving 3 bases unmatched. DNA of the CDR3: TGCGCCAGCAGCTTACAGGGGGCAAACAATCAGCCCCAGCATTTT. Amino acid sequence: CASSLQGANNQPQHF.

This clone turned up a few times. The chain employs TRBV7-9 and TRBJ2-7, with a tentative D call TRBD1 (6 bases). Trimming took off 3 bases at V and 0 bases at J, with 6 bases between the two ends. The CDR3 contains 13 residues. Germline loops: CDR1 SEHNR, CDR2 FQNEAQ (reference sequence). CDR3 nucleotide sequence: TGTGCCAGCAGCTTGGACAGCTCCTACGAGCAGTACTTC. As protein: CASSLDSSYEQYF.

The CDR3 loop reads CASSLGTAFNYGYTF. In DNA form, the CDR3 reads TGTGCCAGTAGTCTTGGGACAGCTTTCAACTATGGCTACACCTTC. The chain couples TRBV19 to TRBJ1-2, with 7 bases lining up with TRBD1. Germline values: CDR1 LNHDA, CDR2 SQIVND (reference sequence). This CDR3 spans 15 amino acids. J lost 2 bases, V lost 5 bases, and 8 bases had no gene match.

The chain employs TRBV9 and TRBJ1-1; D is unresolved. Germline-derived CDR1 and CDR2 are SGDLS and YYNGEE. The CDR3 loop spans 14 amino acids. V was cut by 1 base and J by 3 bases, with 10 bases left in between. The CDR3 nucleotides read TGTGCCAGCAGCGTAAATCCCGGCCACACTGAAGCTTTCTTT. As protein: CASSVNPGHTEAFF. The variable domain in full, with the rest retrieved from reference TRBV9 and TRBJ1-1, is DSGVTQTPKHLITATGQRVTLRCSPRSGDLSVYWYQQSLDQGLQFLIQYYNGEERAKGNILERFSAQQFPDLHSELNLSSLELGDSALYFCASSVNPGHTEAFFGQGTRLTVV.

This clone is a singleton in its sample. The chain joins TRBV6-5 to TRBJ1-2, with D perhaps TRBD1 (5 bases). The germline gives CDR1 MNHEY, CDR2 SVGAGI. The ends were cut back, 0 bases at V and 4 bases at J, with 12 bases in the middle. The CDR3 is made up of 15 amino acids. CDR3 bases: TGTGCCAGCAGTTACTCGCCGACAGTACTCTATGGCTACACCTTC. This translates into CASSYSPTVLYGYTF.

The chain has TRBV5-1 and TRBJ2-1, with 9 bases lining up with TRBD2. Germline lookup yields CDR1 SGHRS and CDR2 YFSETQ. With V trimmed by 0 bases and J by 8 bases, 12 bases remained unmatched. The CDR3 runs 17 residues. Here the CDR3 DNA reads TGCGCCAGCAGCTTGGAGACTAGCGGAGGGTATATGGATGAGCAGTTCTTC. Its protein is CASSLETSGGYMDEQFF. The whole variable domain, filled in from reference TRBV5-1 and TRBJ2-1, reads KAGVTQTPRYLIKTRGQQVTLSCSPISGHRSVSWYQQTPGQGLQFLFEYFSETQRNKGNFPGRFSGRQFSNSRSEMNVSTLELGDSALYLCASSLETSGGYMDEQFFGPGTRLTVL.

J is TRBJ2-3 and V is TRBV2; TRBD2 matches at 7 bases. Germline CDR1 is SNHLY and CDR2 is FYNNEI. The CDR3 totals 15 residues. The junction had 3 bases not matched to a gene; V was cut back by 2 bases and J by 1 base. The CDR3 sequence: CASSELAGGTDTQYF. In DNA, the CDR3 is TGTGCCAGCAGTGAACTTGCGGGAGGCACAGATACGCAGTATTTT. The full variable domain, its missing parts supplied by reference TRBV2 and TRBJ2-3, is EPEVTQTPSHQVTQMGQEVILRCVPISNHLYFYWYRQILGQKVEFLVSFYNNEISEKSEIFDDQFSVERPDGSNFTLKIRSTKLEDSAMYFCASSELAGGTDTQYFGPGTRLTVL.

The chain couples TRBV6-6 to TRBJ1-5, with 9 bases lining up with TRBD1. Losses at the gene ends were 4 bases for V and 2 bases for J; bases not matched to a gene: 6. The CDR3 sequence is 16 residues long. Germline V gives CDR1 MNHNY, CDR2 SVGAGI (reference sequence). The CDR3 loop reads CASSLGGQGGNQPQHF. Here the CDR3 DNA reads TGTGCCAGCAGTTTAGGGGGACAGGGAGGCAATCAGCCCCAGCATTTT.

This clone occurred once. The J gene is TRBJ1-2, the V gene TRBV9; a possible D gene is TRBD1 (5 bases). With 4 bases removed from V and 4 bases from J, the gap between germline ends came to 20 bases. Germline V gene data show CDR1 as SGDLS and CDR2 as YYNGEE. This CDR3 has 16 residues. For the CDR3, the DNA is TGTGCCAGCAGCCCGGGGGGGTTGGGCGTTAGCTATGGCTACACCTTC. Amino acid sequence: CASSPGGLGVSYGYTF.

The chain employs TRBV29-1 and TRBJ1-2, with TRBD1 matching over 7 bases. CDR1 and CDR2 from the germline V gene are SQVTM and ANQGSEA. The CDR3 loop spans 14 amino acids. Trimming removed 6 bases from V and 2 bases from J; junction bases left unmatched: 9. The CDR3, as DNA: TGCAGCGTGGCTCGACAGGGACCCAACTATGGCTACACCTTC. The encoded protein is CSVARQGPNYGYTF.

The genes are TRBV19 and TRBJ1-5; D is unresolved. The CDR3 is 15 residues long. Per germline, CDR1 LNHDA and CDR2 SQIVND (reference sequence). Trimming removed 7 bases from V and 5 bases from J, with 18 bases in between. The CDR3 bases are TGTGCCAGTAATCCGTTGGGCCAGTTTGATCAGCCCCAGCATTTT. This gives the protein CASNPLGQFDQPQHF.

The chain uses TRBV12-3 or TRBV12-4 and TRBJ1-2; 11 bases map to TRBD1. V lost 10 bases to trimming and J lost 8 bases; unmatched junction nucleotides: 6. The CDR3 is 12 amino acids. The CDR3, as DNA: TGTGCCACCTCGGGACAGGGGGGCGGCTACACCTTC. Protein sequence: CATSGQGGGYTF.

CDR3 sequence (DNA): TGCAGTGCTAGTGGAGGCTCCGAAGCTTTCTTT. This encodes CSASGGSEAFF. The gene calls are TRBV20-1 and TRBJ1-1; D uncertain. This CDR3 contains 11 residues. The germline CDR1 and CDR2 sequences are DFQATT and SNEGSKA (reference sequence). The V end was cut by 3 bases, the J end by 8 bases, with 10 bases between.